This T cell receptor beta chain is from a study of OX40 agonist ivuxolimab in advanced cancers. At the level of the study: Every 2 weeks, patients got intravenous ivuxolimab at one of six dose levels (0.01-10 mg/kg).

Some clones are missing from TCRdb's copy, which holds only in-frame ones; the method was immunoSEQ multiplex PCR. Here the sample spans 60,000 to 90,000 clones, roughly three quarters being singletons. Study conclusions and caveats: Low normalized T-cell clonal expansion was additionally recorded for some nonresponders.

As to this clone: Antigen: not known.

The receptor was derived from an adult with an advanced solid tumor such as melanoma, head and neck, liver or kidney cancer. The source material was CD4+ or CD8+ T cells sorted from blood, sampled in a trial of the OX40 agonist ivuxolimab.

CDR3 sequence: CASSSTQGNMNSPLHF. The CDR3 DNA follows: TGCGCCAGCAGCTCTACTCAGGGAAACATGAATTCACCCCTCCACTTT. The chain links TRBV5-1 to TRBJ1-6, with TRBD1 as a possible D gene (5 bases). The CDR3 length is 16 residues. Per germline, CDR1 SGHRS and CDR2 YFSETQ. The V gene lost 3 bases and the J gene lost 7 bases, with 17 bases spanning the gap.